The rows below give T cell receptor beta chains drawn from one sample of a study of blood T cell repertoires in COVID-19. Profiling relied on immunoSEQ multiplex PCR, and the TCRdb table lists in-frame clones only, not all of them. The sample has some 320,000 clones; over 85% are singletons. Input material: PBMCs or T cells enriched from blood (not recorded which). These TCRs come from a man aged 55-75 years who had recovered from COVID-19. The CDR3 runs from the conserved cysteine through the conserved F or W. The D gene is left open where the match is weak. The size entry is marked missing in some rows and otherwise reads once, few, many or a size class.

J: TRBJ1-1; V: TRBV15; D: -; size: once; CDR3: CATSRDTVPEAFF; DNA: TGTGCCACCAGCAGAGATACAGTCCCTGAAGCTTTCTTT
J: TRBJ2-7; V: TRBV27; D: TRBD2; size: -; CDR3: CASSGGVSYEQYF; DNA: TGTGCCAGCAGTGGGGGGGTCTCCTACGAGCAGTACTTC
J: TRBJ2-7; V: TRBV6-5; D: -; size: once; CDR3: CASSPRQGGLGEQYF; DNA: TGTGCCAGCAGTCCAAGACAGGGAGGCCTTGGGGAGCAGTACTTC
J: TRBJ1-1; V: TRBV6-5; D: TRBD1; size: -; CDR3: CASSYGTVEQPEAFF; DNA: TGTGCCAGCAGTTACGGGACAGTCGAACAACCTGAAGCTTTCTTT
J: TRBJ2-3; V: TRBV21-1; D: -; size: -; CDR3: CASSIRKDTQYF; DNA: TGTGCCAGCAGTATTAGAAAGGATACGCAGTATTTT
J: TRBJ2-5; V: TRBV12-3/TRBV12-4; D: TRBD2; size: -; CDR3: CASSPAGQETQYF; DNA: TGTGCCAGCAGTCCAGCGGGGCAAGAGACCCAGTACTTC
J: TRBJ2-1; V: TRBV11-2; D: TRBD2; size: -; CDR3: CASTLLAGGHNEQFF; DNA: TGTGCCAGCACCCTTCTAGCGGGAGGCCACAATGAGCAGTTCTTC
J: TRBJ2-4; V: TRBV5-1; D: TRBD2; size: -; CDR3: CASSVGLANIQYF; DNA: TGCGCCAGCAGCGTGGGACTAGCAAACATTCAGTACTTC
J: TRBJ2-3; V: TRBV6-6; D: -; size: -; CDR3: CASQIGGSTDTQYF; DNA: TGTGCCAGTCAGATTGGGGGGAGCACTGATACGCAGTATTTT
J: TRBJ1-1; V: TRBV11-2; D: -; size: once; CDR3: CASSLTRVFGTEAFF; DNA: TGTGCCAGCAGCTTGACCAGGGTTTTTGGCACTGAAGCTTTCTTT
J: TRBJ2-7; V: TRBV6-2/TRBV6-3; D: TRBD1; size: once; CDR3: CASSKRQGPTYEQYF; DNA: TGTGCCAGCAGTAAAAGACAGGGTCCCACCTACGAGCAGTACTTC
J: TRBJ2-4; V: TRBV30; D: TRBD2; size: once; CDR3: CAWKGLAGKNIQYF; DNA: TGTGCCTGGAAGGGACTAGCGGGCAAAAACATTCAGTACTTC
J: TRBJ2-5; V: TRBV5-4; D: TRBD2; size: -; CDR3: CASSSGGLAGQETQYF; DNA: TGTGCCAGCAGCAGCGGGGGACTAGCGGGGCAAGAGACCCAGTACTTC
J: TRBJ2-1; V: TRBV4-2; D: -; size: -; CDR3: CASSQSTSNRYNEQFF; DNA: TGTGCCAGCAGCCAATCCACTAGCAATCGCTACAATGAGCAGTTCTTC
J: TRBJ2-1; V: TRBV7-6; D: -; size: -; CDR3: CASSLDIYNEQFF; DNA: TGTGCCAGCAGCTTAGACATATACAATGAGCAGTTCTTC
J: TRBJ1-1; V: TRBV5-1; D: TRBD1; size: -; CDR3: CASSSDPGTGNEAFF; DNA: TGCGCCAGCAGCTCCGACCCCGGGACAGGGAATGAAGCTTTCTTT
J: TRBJ1-5; V: TRBV2; D: TRBD1; size: -; CDR3: CASRGQVNQPQHF; DNA: TGTGCCAGCAGAGGACAGGTAAATCAGCCCCAGCATTTT
J: TRBJ1-1; V: TRBV15; D: TRBD1; size: few; CDR3: CATSGRQGIATEAFF; DNA: TGTGCCACCAGCGGGAGACAGGGTATAGCCACTGAAGCTTTCTTT
J: TRBJ1-2; V: TRBV6-5; D: TRBD1; size: -; CDR3: CASRKGTANYGYTF; DNA: TGTGCCAGCAGAAAGGGGACAGCTAACTATGGCTACACCTTC
J: TRBJ2-5; V: TRBV5-1; D: -; size: -; CDR3: CASSASTGPPETQYF; DNA: TGCGCCAGCAGCGCGTCGACAGGCCCGCCGGAGACCCAGTACTTC
J: TRBJ2-3; V: TRBV24-1; D: -; size: -; CDR3: CATSGITDTQYF; DNA: TGTGCCACCAGTGGTATCACAGATACGCAGTATTTT
J: TRBJ2-2; V: TRBV27; D: TRBD1; size: -; CDR3: CASSLRQGNTGELFF; DNA: TGTGCCAGCAGTCTAAGACAGGGTAACACCGGGGAGCTGTTTTTT
J: TRBJ2-5; V: TRBV19; D: TRBD1; size: -; CDR3: CASRSDRVGQETQYF; DNA: TGTGCCAGTAGGTCAGACAGGGTTGGCCAAGAGACCCAGTACTTC
J: TRBJ1-2; V: TRBV29-1; D: TRBD1; size: -; CDR3: CSAYATGGINYGYTF; DNA: TGCAGCGCCTACGCCACAGGGGGGATTAACTATGGCTACACCTTC
J: TRBJ2-7; V: TRBV6-2/TRBV6-3; D: TRBD1; size: -; CDR3: CASSSRQGTYEQYF; DNA: TGTGCCAGCAGTTCCCGACAGGGTACCTACGAGCAGTACTTC
J: TRBJ1-2; V: TRBV12-3/TRBV12-4; D: TRBD1; size: once; CDR3: CASNAGQGGGYTF; DNA: TGTGCCAGCAACGCAGGACAGGGAGGGGGCTACACCTTC
J: TRBJ1-6; V: TRBV5-1; D: TRBD1; size: -; CDR3: CASSSRDRVLSPLHF; DNA: TGCGCCAGCAGCTCCCGGGACAGGGTACTTTCACCCCTCCACTTT
J: TRBJ2-7; V: TRBV11-2; D: TRBD1; size: few; CDR3: CASRRDRGVIHEQYF; DNA: TGTGCCAGCAGGAGGGACAGAGGGGTTATCCACGAGCAGTACTTC
J: TRBJ2-1; V: TRBV5-6; D: TRBD2; size: -; CDR3: CASSPRRGSNEQFF; DNA: TGTGCCAGCAGCCCGCGCCGCGGGAGCAATGAGCAGTTCTTC
J: TRBJ1-1; V: TRBV5-5; D: -; size: -; CDR3: CASSLGGTNTEAFF; DNA: TGTGCCAGCAGCTTGGGAGGCACCAACACTGAAGCTTTCTTT
J: TRBJ2-7; V: TRBV7-9; D: -; size: -; CDR3: CAISPTTAYEQYF; DNA: TGTGCCATCTCACCTACCACCGCCTACGAGCAGTACTTC
J: TRBJ2-1; V: TRBV5-1; D: TRBD1; size: -; CDR3: CASSGAGTGSYNEQFF; DNA: TGCGCCAGCAGCGGGGCCGGGACAGGGTCCTACAATGAGCAGTTCTTC
J: TRBJ1-1; V: TRBV18; D: -; size: -; CDR3: CASSPNVGQIEAFF; DNA: TGTGCCAGCTCACCAAATGTAGGACAGATAGAAGCTTTCTTT
J: TRBJ1-5; V: TRBV15; D: -; size: -; CDR3: CATSRVRDSSNQPQHF; DNA: TGTGCCACCAGCAGAGTACGAGACAGTTCCAATCAGCCCCAGCATTTT
J: TRBJ2-3; V: TRBV30; D: TRBD2; size: -; CDR3: CAWSALAGGGTDTQYF; DNA: TGTGCCTGGAGTGCTTTAGCGGGGGGCGGCACAGATACGCAGTATTTT
J: TRBJ2-3; V: TRBV27; D: TRBD1; size: -; CDR3: CASSSPGQGSDTQYF; DNA: TGTGCCAGCAGTTCTCCGGGACAGGGCTCAGATACGCAGTATTTT